The 3 T cell receptor beta chains given below trace back to one sample, sequenced in a study of CD8+ T cells in alopecia areata (dated by TCRdb to 2017 to 2018). Pooled mouse cutaneous lymph node cells were stained for CD4, CD8alpha, NKG2D, NKG2ACE and other markers and were then sorted on a BD Influx. The receptor library was made with the immunoSEQ multiplex PCR assay. To provide template for TCR sequencing, every sample had RNA extracted and reverse transcribed into cDNA. Not all clones reach the TCRdb copy of this immuneACCESS table, which keeps in-frame sequences only. Checked studies attribute under half of the gap to unresolved V genes and leave the rest unexplained. The sample features 200,000 to 300,000 clones, and none is a singleton. The ten largest clones represent 1.2% of the sample. The source material was CD4+ T cells sorted from a lymph node. The source of these receptors is a C3H/HeJ mouse with alopecia areata. With respect to MHC, this strain carries the haplotype H2-k.

Comments on this clone: Mouse germline and gene names are used. The CDR3 end falls 4 residues outside the read, so it is completed with the germline J gene. This sample includes further DNA sequences coding for the same CDR3. This chain joins TRBV19 and TRBJ2-7; TRBD2 agrees at 11 bases. CDR3 length equals 14 residues. The germline gives CDR1 FNHDT, CDR2 SITEND (reference sequence). Incomplete CDR3 DNA: TGTGCCAGCAGTCCACTGGGGGGGCGCGAT. It encodes CASSPLGGRD. The entire CDR3 is CASSPLGGRDEQYF.

On this clone itself: One base away lies a much larger clone, so this may be a sequencing read error. Each gene name is a mouse one. The missing CDR3 end, 4 residues past where the read stops, is filled in from the germline J gene. Other DNA sequences in the sample encode the same CDR3. This chain connects TRBV13-1 to TRBJ2-3, with D possibly being TRBD2 (6 bases). Germline loops: CDR1 NSHNY, CDR2 SYGAGN. V lost 3 bases and J lost 0, with 11 bases in between. The CDR3 has 15 residues. The DNA read from the CDR3 is TGTGCCAGCAGTGGGCTGGGGTCTAGTGCAGAA. Amino acids: CASSGLGSSAE. The whole CDR3 sequence reads CASSGLGSSAETLYF.

The sample holds a few counts of this clone. Mouse names are used for the genes. The CDR3 end falls 4 residues outside the read, so it is completed with the germline J gene. The J gene is TRBJ2-7, the V gene TRBV5; maybe TRBD1 (6 bases). The CDR3 consists of 14 residues. V lost 0 bases and J 3 bases, leaving 9 bases between the germline ends. CDR1 and CDR2 from the germline V gene are LGHNA and YNLKQL (reference sequence). CDR3 loop: CASSQEGRGYEQYF. CDR3 DNA, as far as it was read: TGTGCCAGCAGCCAAGAAGGCAGGGGCTAT.